A single sample gave rise to the 22 T cell receptor beta chains below, sequenced in a study of blood T cell repertoires in COVID-19. Clones were sequenced by immunoSEQ multiplex PCR, and TCRdb holds only the in-frame ones, with some missing. The sample has about 170,000 clones, around 91% seen once. Sequenced material: PBMCs or T cells enriched from blood (not recorded which). The origin of the receptors is a woman aged 18-29 years who had recovered from COVID-19.

This chain links TRBV9 with TRBJ2-5, with a weak D call TRBD1 (5 bases). Germline CDR1 and CDR2: SGDLS and YYNGEE. CDR3 length: 15 residues. The V end was cut by 4 bases, the J end by 4 bases, with 17 bases between. The DNA for the CDR3 is TGTGCCAGCAGCCCTTCACCAGGGCCGTTAGAGACCCAGTACTTC. Protein: CASSPSPGPLETQYF.

This clone was seen only once. V gene TRBV6-2 or TRBV6-3 combines with J gene TRBJ1-1; D is unresolved. This CDR3 spans 15 amino acids. Trimming pared 0 bases from V and 6 bases from J, leaving 14 bases between. CDR1 is MNHEY, CDR2 SVGEGT, per germline. In DNA form, the CDR3 reads TGTGCCAGCAGTTACTCGATAGGGAGCCAACCTGAAGCTTTCTTT. This gives the protein CASSYSIGSQPEAFF.

This chain connects TRBV12-3 or TRBV12-4 to TRBJ2-5, with D uncertain. The CDR3 loop spans 12 amino acids. Trimming removed 7 bases from V and 0 bases from J, with 6 bases in between. CDR3 region: CASTVNQETQYF. The CDR3 DNA follows: TGTGCCAGCACCGTAAACCAAGAGACCCAGTACTTC.

The genes are TRBV7-9 and TRBJ1-1, with a tentative D call TRBD1 (5 bases). CDR3 length equals 16 residues. V was trimmed by 4 bases and J by 4 bases, leaving 19 bases between them. The germline V gene encodes CDR1 SEHNR and CDR2 FQNEAQ (reference sequence). DNA for the CDR3: TGTGCCAGCAGCTCGACCCTAACACAGGTAGTCACTGAAGCTTTCTTT. It codes for CASSSTLTQVVTEAFF.

The chain uses TRBV24-1 and TRBJ1-4; D gene unclear. V shed 6 bases and J shed 3 bases, with 4 bases lying between them. Germline V gene sequence: CDR1 KGHDR, CDR2 SFDVKD. The CDR3 has 12 residues. DNA of the CDR3: TGTGCCACCAGTCTCCCTAATGAAAAACTGTTTTTT. Encoded protein: CATSLPNEKLFF.

The chain joins TRBV5-1 to TRBJ2-1; no definite D call. Germline V gene data show CDR1 as SGHRS and CDR2 as YFSETQ. The V end was cut by 0 bases, the J end by 3 bases, with 7 bases between. The CDR3 runs 14 residues. DNA of the CDR3: TGCGCCAGCAGCTTGGAGCGTCACTACAATGAGCAGTTCTTC. It translates to CASSLERHYNEQFF.

The chain couples TRBV7-6 to TRBJ1-1; D possibly corresponds to TRBD1 (5 bases). The CDR3 has 12 residues. From germline, CDR1 is SGHVS and CDR2 FNYEAQ. Trimming stripped 1 base from V and 7 bases from J, with 7 bases between. Here the CDR3 reads CASSLVGGEAFF. The DNA of the CDR3 is TGTGCCAGCAGCTTAGTCGGGGGTGAAGCTTTCTTT. Looking up the rest from reference TRBV7-6 and TRBJ1-1 gives the full variable domain: GAGVSQSPRYKVTKRGQDVALRCDPISGHVSLYWYRQALGQGPEFLTYFNYEAQQDKSGLPNDRFSAERPEGSISTLTIQRTEQRDSAMYRCASSLVGGEAFFGQGTRLTVV.

The chain joins TRBV5-1 to TRBJ2-1; D unresolved. The V gene's germline CDR1 is SGHRS and CDR2 YFSETQ. This CDR3 has 16 amino acids. V gave up 4 bases and J gave up 0 bases, with 14 bases separating them. For the CDR3, the DNA is TGCGCCAGCAGCAACGATTACCGAGTCTCCTACAATGAGCAGTTCTTC. This translates into CASSNDYRVSYNEQFF.

The V and J genes are TRBV7-6 and TRBJ2-5, with 7 bases fitting TRBD2. The CDR3 length is 16 residues. V dropped 0 bases and J dropped 2; count of bases not matched to a gene: 6. From germline, CDR1 is SGHVS and CDR2 FNYEAQ. CDR3 coding DNA: TGTGCCAGCAGCTTAGCGCTGTCTAGCGGACAAGAGACCCAGTACTTC. Amino acids: CASSLALSSGQETQYF.

In its sample, this clone was seen once. The rearrangement uses TRBV7-2 and TRBJ2-5; 10 bases map to TRBD2. The germline V gene encodes CDR1 SGHTA and CDR2 FQGNSA. Trimming took 0 bases from V and 4 from J; bases not matched to a gene: 2. This CDR3 is 15 amino acids long. CDR3 nucleotides: TGTGCCAGCAGCTTAGCGGGACTAGCGATAGAGACCCAGTACTTC. Its protein is CASSLAGLAIETQYF.

The J gene is TRBJ2-3, the V gene TRBV27; the D gene is possibly TRBD1 (6 bases). Trimming removed 4 bases from V and 4 bases from J, with 12 bases in between. This CDR3 has 14 amino acids. Germline values: CDR1 MNHEY, CDR2 SMNVEV (reference sequence). The CDR3 nucleotides are TGTGCCAGCAGTTCCCAGGGGCTAGCAGATACGCAGTATTTT. Amino acids: CASSSQGLADTQYF.

The CDR3 coding sequence is TGTGCCAGCAGCTTAACTAGCGGGACCGCGAGCACAGATACGCAGTATTTT. This gives the protein CASSLTSGTASTDTQYF. The chain employs TRBV7-3 and TRBJ2-3, with 8 bases lining up with TRBD2. There are 17 residues in the CDR3. Germline CDR1 reads SGHTA; CDR2 reads FQGTGA. The V and J ends lost 0 bases and 0 bases, in that order; junction bases with no gene match: 5.

The rearrangement joins TRBV29-1 to TRBJ2-3; 8 positions match TRBD1. Germline CDR1 SQVTM, CDR2 ANQGSEA. This CDR3 contains 13 residues. Losses at the gene ends were 7 bases for V and 2 bases for J; bases not matched to a gene: 5. The CDR3 nucleotides are TGCAGCGCGACAGGGGACATCACAGATACGCAGTATTTT. Translation: CSATGDITDTQYF.

The rearrangement uses TRBV5-1 and TRBJ1-1; D possibly corresponds to TRBD1 (5 bases). The length of the CDR3 is 15 residues. Trimming shortened V by 0 bases and J by 1 base, and 10 bases separated the two germline ends. Germline-derived CDR1 and CDR2 are SGHRS and YFSETQ. CDR3 amino acids: CASSLDRLQNTEAFF. Written as DNA, the CDR3 is TGCGCCAGCAGCTTGGACAGGCTACAGAACACTGAAGCTTTCTTT.

The rearrangement links TRBV3-1 (or the pseudogene TRBV3-2) to TRBJ2-3; the match to TRBD2 covers 12 bases. Germline assignment: CDR1 LGHDT and CDR2 YNNKEL (reference sequence). V shed 11 bases and J 0 bases; nucleotides not matched to a gene: 9. The CDR3 length is 16 residues. CDR3 DNA: TGTGCCGGCTCGGGGACTAGCGGGCCTAGCACAGATACGCAGTATTTT. As protein: CAGSGTSGPSTDTQYF.

The rearrangement joins TRBV27 to TRBJ1-5; D is perhaps TRBD1 (5 bases). From germline, CDR1 is MNHEY and CDR2 SMNVEV (reference sequence). Trimming removed 6 bases at V and 4 bases at J, with 31 bases between. There are 20 residues in the CDR3. The CDR3 spells CASSQARRAGRGGRNQPQHF. The CDR3 nucleotides read TGTGCCAGCAGCCAAGCCCGGAGGGCAGGGAGGGGTGGTAGGAATCAGCCCCAGCATTTT.

The chain uses TRBV4-1 and TRBJ2-7; TRBD2 matches 7 bases. Germline values: CDR1 MGHRA, CDR2 YSYEKL. Trimming removed 1 base from V and 3 bases from J; junction bases left unmatched: 3. CDR3 length: 14 amino acids. This CDR3 is CASSQGLADYEQYF. CDR3 DNA: TGCGCCAGCAGCCAAGGGCTAGCGGACTACGAGCAGTACTTC.

The rearrangement joins TRBV5-4 to TRBJ2-7; D is possibly TRBD2 (5 bases). The CDR3 has 12 amino acids. Trimming cost V 0 bases and J 5 bases, with 6 bases left between them. CDR1 SGHNT and CDR2 YYREEE come from the germline V gene (reference sequence). The chain's CDR3 is CASSLAGDEQYF. As DNA, the CDR3 is TGTGCCAGCAGCTTGGCCGGGGACGAGCAGTACTTC. The whole variable domain, remainder taken from reference TRBV5-4 and TRBJ2-7, is ETGVTQSPTHLIKTRGQQVTLRCSSQSGHNTVSWYQQALGQGPQFIFQYYREEENGRGNFPPRFSGLQFPNYSSELNVNALELDDSALYLCASSLAGDEQYFGPGTRLTVT.

V is TRBV7-6 and J is TRBJ2-7; 8 bases align to TRBD2. Germline V gives CDR1 SGHVS, CDR2 FNYEAQ. There are 15 residues in the CDR3. J lost 7 bases, V lost 8 bases, and 16 bases had no gene match. CDR3 amino acids: CASGSPPAGVEEQYF. The CDR3 nucleotides are TGTGCCAGCGGATCTCCACCAGCGGGAGTCGAAGAGCAGTACTTC.

This clone was counted a few times. V gene TRBV27 combines with J gene TRBJ1-6; 8 nucleotides align to TRBD1. J lost 1 base, V lost 6 bases, and 8 bases had no gene match. This CDR3 region has 17 residues. Germline V lookup: CDR1 MNHEY, CDR2 SMNVEV (reference sequence). The DNA of the CDR3 is TGTGCCAGCAGGAGACAGGGGTTAGCGTCCTATAATTCACCCCTCCACTTT. Translation: CASRRQGLASYNSPLHF.

The gene calls are TRBV2 and TRBJ2-2, with 10 bases matching TRBD1. The CDR3 is 15 residues long. V lost 8 bases to trimming and J lost 5 bases; unmatched junction nucleotides: 8. CDR1 is SNHLY and CDR2 is FYNNEI in the germline V gene. The CDR3 sequence: CASLMGQGRTGELFF. The DNA of the CDR3 is TGTGCCAGCCTCATGGGACAGGGGAGAACCGGGGAGCTGTTTTTT.

The gene calls are TRBV12-5 and TRBJ2-1, with 7 bases fitting TRBD1. Germline CDR1 reads LGHNT; CDR2 reads FRNRAP. The CDR3 consists of 15 residues. V gave up 6 bases and J gave up 0 bases; unmatched junction bases: 5. The CDR3 nucleotides read TGTGCTAGTGGCCGGGGACAGAGCTCCTACAATGAGCAGTTCTTC. Residues: CASGRGQSSYNEQFF.